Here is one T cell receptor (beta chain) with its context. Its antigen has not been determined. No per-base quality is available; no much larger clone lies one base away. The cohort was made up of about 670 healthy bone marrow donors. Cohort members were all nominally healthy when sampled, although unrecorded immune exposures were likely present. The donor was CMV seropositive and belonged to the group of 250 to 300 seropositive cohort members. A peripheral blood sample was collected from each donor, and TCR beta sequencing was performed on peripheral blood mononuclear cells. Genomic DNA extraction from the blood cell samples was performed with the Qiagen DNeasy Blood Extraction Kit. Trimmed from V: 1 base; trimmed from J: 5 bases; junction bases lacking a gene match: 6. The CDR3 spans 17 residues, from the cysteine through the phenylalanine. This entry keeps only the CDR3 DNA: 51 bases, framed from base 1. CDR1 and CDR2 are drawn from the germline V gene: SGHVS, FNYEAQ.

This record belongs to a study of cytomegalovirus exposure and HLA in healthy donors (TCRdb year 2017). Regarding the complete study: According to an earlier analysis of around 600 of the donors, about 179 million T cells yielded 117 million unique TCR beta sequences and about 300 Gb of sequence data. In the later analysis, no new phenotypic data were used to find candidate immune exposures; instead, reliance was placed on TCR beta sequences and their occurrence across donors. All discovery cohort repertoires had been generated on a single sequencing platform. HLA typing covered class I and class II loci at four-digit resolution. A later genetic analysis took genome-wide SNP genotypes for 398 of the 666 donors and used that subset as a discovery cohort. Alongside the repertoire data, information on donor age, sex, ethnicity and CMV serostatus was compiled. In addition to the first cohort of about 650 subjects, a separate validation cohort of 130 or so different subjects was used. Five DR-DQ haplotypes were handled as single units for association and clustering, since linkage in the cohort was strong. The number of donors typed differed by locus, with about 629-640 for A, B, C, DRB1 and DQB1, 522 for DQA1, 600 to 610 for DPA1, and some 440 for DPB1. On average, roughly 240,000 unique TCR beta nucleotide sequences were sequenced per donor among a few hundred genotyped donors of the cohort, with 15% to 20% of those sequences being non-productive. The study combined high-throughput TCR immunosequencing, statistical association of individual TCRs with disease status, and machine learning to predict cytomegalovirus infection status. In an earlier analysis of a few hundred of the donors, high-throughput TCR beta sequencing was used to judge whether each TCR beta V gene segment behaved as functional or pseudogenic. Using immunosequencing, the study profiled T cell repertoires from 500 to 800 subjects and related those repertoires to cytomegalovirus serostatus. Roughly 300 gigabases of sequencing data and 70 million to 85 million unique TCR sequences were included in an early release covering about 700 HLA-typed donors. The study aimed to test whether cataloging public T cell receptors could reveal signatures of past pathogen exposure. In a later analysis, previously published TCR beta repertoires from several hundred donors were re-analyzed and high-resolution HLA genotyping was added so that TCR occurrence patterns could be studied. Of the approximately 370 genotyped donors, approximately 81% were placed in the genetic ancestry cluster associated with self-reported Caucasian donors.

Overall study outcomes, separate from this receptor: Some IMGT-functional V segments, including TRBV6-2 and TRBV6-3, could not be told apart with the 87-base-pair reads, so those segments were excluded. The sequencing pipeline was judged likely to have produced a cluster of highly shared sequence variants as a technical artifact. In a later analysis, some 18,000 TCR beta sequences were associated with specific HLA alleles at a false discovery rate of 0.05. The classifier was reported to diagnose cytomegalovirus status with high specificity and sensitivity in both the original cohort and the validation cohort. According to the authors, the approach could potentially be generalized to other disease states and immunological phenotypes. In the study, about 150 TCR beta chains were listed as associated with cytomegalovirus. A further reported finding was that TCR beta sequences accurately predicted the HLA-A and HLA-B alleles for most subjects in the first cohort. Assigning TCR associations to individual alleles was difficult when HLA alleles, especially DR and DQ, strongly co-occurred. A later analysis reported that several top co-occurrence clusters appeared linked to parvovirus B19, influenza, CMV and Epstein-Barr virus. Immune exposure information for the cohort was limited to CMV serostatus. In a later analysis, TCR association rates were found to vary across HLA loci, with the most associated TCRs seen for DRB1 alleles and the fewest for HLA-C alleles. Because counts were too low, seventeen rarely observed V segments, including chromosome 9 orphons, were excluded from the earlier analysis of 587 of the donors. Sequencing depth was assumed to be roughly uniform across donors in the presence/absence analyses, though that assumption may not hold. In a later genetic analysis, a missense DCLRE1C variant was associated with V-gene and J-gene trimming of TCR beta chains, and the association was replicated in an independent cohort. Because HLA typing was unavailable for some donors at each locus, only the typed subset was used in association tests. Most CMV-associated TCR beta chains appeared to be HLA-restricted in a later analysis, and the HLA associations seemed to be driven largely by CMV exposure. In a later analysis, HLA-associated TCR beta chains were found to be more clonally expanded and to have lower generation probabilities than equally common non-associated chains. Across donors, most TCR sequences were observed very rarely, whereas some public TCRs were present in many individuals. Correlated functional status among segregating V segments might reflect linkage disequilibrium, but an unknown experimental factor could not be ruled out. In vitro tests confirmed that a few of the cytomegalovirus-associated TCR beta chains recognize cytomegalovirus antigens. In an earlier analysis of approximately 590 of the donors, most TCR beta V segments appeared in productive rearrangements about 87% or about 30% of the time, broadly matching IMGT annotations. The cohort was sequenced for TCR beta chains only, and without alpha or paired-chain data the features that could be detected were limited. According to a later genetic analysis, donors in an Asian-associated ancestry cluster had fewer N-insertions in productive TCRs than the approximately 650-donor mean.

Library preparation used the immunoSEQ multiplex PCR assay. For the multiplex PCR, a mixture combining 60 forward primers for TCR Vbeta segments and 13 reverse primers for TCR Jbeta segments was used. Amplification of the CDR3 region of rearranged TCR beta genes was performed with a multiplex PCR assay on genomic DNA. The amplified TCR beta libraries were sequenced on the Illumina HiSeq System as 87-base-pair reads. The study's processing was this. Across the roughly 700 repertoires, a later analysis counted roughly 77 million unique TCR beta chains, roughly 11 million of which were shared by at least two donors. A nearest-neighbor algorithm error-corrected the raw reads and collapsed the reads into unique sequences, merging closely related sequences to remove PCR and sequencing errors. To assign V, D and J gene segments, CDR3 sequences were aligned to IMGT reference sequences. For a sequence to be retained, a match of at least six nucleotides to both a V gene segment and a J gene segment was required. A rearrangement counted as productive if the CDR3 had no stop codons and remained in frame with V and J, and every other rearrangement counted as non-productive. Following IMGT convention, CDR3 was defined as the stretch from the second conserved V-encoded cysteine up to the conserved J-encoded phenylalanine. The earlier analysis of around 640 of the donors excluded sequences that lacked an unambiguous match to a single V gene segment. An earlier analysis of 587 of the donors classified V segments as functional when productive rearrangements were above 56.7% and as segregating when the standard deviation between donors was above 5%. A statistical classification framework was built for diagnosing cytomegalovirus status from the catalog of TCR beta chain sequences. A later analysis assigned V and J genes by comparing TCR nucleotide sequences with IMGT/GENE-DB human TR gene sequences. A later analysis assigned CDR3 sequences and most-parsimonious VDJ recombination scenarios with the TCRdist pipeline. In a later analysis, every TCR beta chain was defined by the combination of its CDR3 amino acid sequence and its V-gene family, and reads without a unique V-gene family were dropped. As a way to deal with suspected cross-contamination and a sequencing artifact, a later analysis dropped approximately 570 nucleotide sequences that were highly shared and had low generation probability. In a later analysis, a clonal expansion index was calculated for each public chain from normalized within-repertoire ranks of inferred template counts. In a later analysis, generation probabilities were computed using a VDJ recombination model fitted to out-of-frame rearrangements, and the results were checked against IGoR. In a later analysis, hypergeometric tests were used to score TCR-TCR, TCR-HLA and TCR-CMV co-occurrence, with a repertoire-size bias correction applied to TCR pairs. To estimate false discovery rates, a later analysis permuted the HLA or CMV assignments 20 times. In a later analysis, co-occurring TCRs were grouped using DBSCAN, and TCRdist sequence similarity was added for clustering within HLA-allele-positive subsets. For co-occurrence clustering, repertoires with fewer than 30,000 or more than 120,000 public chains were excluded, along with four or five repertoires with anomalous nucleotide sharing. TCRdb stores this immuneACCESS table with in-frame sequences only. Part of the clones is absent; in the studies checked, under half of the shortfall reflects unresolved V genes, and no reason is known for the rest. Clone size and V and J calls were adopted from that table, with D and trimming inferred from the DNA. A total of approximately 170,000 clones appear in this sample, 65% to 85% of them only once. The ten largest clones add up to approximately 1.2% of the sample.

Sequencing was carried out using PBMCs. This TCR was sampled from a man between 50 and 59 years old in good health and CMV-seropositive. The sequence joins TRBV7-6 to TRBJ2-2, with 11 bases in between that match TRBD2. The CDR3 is CASSLERLAGITGELFF. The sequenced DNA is TGTGCCAGCAGCTTAGAGAGACTAGCGGGGATTACCGGGGAGCTGTTTTTT.